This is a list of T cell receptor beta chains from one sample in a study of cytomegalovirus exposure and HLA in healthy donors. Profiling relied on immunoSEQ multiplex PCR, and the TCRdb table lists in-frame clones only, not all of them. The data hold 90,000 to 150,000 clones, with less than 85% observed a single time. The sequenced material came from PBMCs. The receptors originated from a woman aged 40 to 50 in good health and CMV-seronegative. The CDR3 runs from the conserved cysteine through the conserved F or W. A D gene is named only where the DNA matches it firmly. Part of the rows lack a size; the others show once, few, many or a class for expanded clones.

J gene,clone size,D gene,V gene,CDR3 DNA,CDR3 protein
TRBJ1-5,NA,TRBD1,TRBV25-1,TGTGCCAGCAGGAAGGGACAGGATAGCAATCAGCCCCAGCATTTT,CASRKGQDSNQPQHF
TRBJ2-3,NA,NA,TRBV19,TGTGCCAGTAATTACAAAAGACTAGTGCCCATCACAGATACGCAGTATTTT,CASNYKRLVPITDTQYF
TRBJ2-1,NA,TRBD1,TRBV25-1,TGTGCCAGCAACGACCGGGACAGGGGATGGCATGAGCAGTTCTTC,CASNDRDRGWHEQFF
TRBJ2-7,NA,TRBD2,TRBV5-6,TGTGCCAGCAGCCCCCTACTAGCGGGAAAATACGAGCAGTACTTC,CASSPLLAGKYEQYF
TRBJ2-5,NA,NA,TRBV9,TGTGCCAGCAGCAGGGGCAACCAAGAGACCCAGTACTTC,CASSRGNQETQYF
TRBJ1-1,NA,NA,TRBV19,TGTGCCAGTAGCCCGAAGGGGAGGGTCACTGAAGCTTTCTTT,CASSPKGRVTEAFF
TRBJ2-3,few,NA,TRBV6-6,TGTGCCAGCAGTCAGGACTCGTACACAGATACGCAGTATTTT,CASSQDSYTDTQYF
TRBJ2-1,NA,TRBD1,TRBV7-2,TGTGCCAGCAGCGATGGACAGGGGTCCTACAATGAGCAGTTCTTC,CASSDGQGSYNEQFF
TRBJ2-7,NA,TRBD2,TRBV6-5,TGTGCCAGTCGGGGGGAAGCCTACGAGCAGTACTTC,CASRGEAYEQYF
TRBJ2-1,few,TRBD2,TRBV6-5,TGTGCCAGCAGTTACGCCGGGACTAGCGGGAGTGATGAGCAGTTCTTC,CASSYAGTSGSDEQFF